This section outlines one TCR beta chain sequence together with its context. A second about 7 to 11 cycle PCR used barcoded and J-beta primers. In TCRdb, the 5' RACE reads were re-called with MiXCR into one record per CDR3 protein. The repertoire holds hundreds of thousands of distinct CDR3 sequences, with around 68% as singletons. The data are from a study of blood T cells in healthy people across ages. The V end was cut by 5 bases, the J end by 4 bases, with 12 bases between. Germline values: CDR1 MNHEY, CDR2 SVGEGT. The length of the CDR3 is 13 residues. The source is a man aged 30 to 45 in good health. This rearrangement joins TRBV6-2 or TRBV6-3 to TRBJ2-7; D call uncertain. Specimen: blood. Written as DNA, the CDR3 is TGTGCCAGCAGTCTCCTCACACAGTACGAGCAGTACTTC. This sequence encodes CASSLLTQYEQYF.